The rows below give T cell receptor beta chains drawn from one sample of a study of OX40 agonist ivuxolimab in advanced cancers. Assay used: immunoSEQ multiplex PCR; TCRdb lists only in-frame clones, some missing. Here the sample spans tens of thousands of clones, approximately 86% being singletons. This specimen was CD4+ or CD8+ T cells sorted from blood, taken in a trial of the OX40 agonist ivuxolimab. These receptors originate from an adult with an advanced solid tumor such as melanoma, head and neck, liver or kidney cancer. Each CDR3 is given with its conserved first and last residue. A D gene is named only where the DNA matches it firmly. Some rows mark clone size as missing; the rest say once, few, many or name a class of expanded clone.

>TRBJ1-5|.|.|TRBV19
CASSGRAYSNQPQHF
TGTGCCAGTAGTGGCCGGGCTTATAGCAATCAGCCCCAGCATTTT
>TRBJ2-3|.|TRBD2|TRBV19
CASSIREGNTDTQYF
TGTGCCAGTAGTATACGGGAGGGGAACACAGATACGCAGTATTTT
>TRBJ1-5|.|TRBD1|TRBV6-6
CASSYEGQANQPQHF
TGTGCCAGCAGTTACGAGGGACAGGCTAATCAGCCCCAGCATTTT
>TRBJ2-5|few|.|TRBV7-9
CASSLARLGSLPQETQYF
TGTGCCAGCAGCTTAGCGCGGCTGGGAAGTCTTCCCCAAGAGACCCAGTACTTC
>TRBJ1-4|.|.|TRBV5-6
CASTLQFLNEKLFF
TGTGCCAGCACCTTACAGTTTCTTAATGAAAAACTGTTTTTT
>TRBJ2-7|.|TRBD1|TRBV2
CASTRQGGTYEQYF
TGTGCCAGCACAAGACAGGGTGGGACCTACGAGCAGTACTTC
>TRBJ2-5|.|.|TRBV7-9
CASSLSGQETQYF
TGTGCCAGCAGCTTATCAGGGCAAGAGACCCAGTACTTC
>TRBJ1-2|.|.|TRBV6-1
CASRYLLGQGYTF
TGTGCCAGCAGGTATCTACTGGGACAAGGCTACACCTTC
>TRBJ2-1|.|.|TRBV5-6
CASSFPEAYNEQFF
TGTGCCAGCAGCTTCCCAGAAGCCTACAATGAGCAGTTCTTC
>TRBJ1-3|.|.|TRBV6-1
CRAGENSGNTIYF
TGTCGTGCGGGCGAGAACTCTGGAAACACCATATATTTT
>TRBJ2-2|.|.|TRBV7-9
CASSLWGASNTGELFF
TGTGCCAGCAGCCTTTGGGGGGCCTCGAACACCGGGGAGCTGTTTTTT
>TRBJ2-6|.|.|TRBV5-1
CASSSPGTGANVLTF
TGCGCCAGCAGCTCCCCGGGGACTGGGGCCAACGTCCTGACTTTC
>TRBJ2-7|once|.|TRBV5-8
CASSLGQGGSYEQYF
TGTGCCAGCAGCTTGGGGCAGGGTGGTTCCTACGAGCAGTACTTC
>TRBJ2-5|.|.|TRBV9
CASSVSQQETQYF
TGTGCCAGCAGCGTTTCCCAACAAGAGACCCAGTACTTC
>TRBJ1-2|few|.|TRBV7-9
CASSLDGGGYTF
TGTGCCAGCAGCTTAGACGGAGGAGGCTACACCTTC
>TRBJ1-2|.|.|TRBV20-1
CSPLVSYGYTF
TGCAGCCCCCTGGTCAGCTATGGCTACACCTTC
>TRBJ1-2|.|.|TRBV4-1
CASSQETSYWGTPTDYGYTF
TGCGCCAGCAGCCAAGAAACTTCTTACTGGGGGACCCCTACTGACTATGGCTACACCTTC
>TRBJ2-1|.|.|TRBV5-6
CASSLAIYNEQFF
TGTGCCAGCAGCTTGGCCATATACAATGAGCAGTTCTTC
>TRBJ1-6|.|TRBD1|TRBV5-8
CASSAGQGVSPLHF
TGTGCCAGCAGCGCGGGACAGGGAGTATCACCCCTCCACTTT
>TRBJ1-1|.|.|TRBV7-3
CASSSDRYTEAFF
TGTGCCAGCAGTTCCGACAGGTACACTGAAGCTTTCTTT
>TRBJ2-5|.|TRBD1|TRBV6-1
CASSEGARGSQETQYF
TGTGCCAGCAGTGAAGGGGCCAGGGGGTCCCAAGAGACCCAGTACTTC
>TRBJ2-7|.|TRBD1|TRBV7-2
CASSETGDEQYF
TGTGCCAGCAGCGAGACAGGGGACGAGCAGTACTTC
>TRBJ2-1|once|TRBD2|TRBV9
CASSVSVTSGEPQFF
TGTGCCAGCAGCGTGTCGGTTACTAGCGGGGAACCCCAGTTCTTC
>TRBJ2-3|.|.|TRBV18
CASSPQKGPGNTQYF
TGTGCCAGCTCACCACAAAAGGGGCCCGGCAATACGCAGTATTTT
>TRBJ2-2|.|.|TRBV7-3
CASSLIADTGELFF
TGTGCCAGCAGCTTAATCGCTGACACCGGGGAGCTGTTTTTT
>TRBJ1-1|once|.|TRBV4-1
CASSHVLGEGPTEAFF
TGCGCCAGCAGCCACGTCCTGGGGGAGGGGCCCACTGAAGCTTTCTTT
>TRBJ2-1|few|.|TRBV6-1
CASSEESPITHSYNEQFF
TGTGCCAGCAGTGAAGAATCCCCTATAACTCACTCCTACAATGAGCAGTTCTTC
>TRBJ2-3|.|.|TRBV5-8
CASSLAGTDTQYF
TGTGCCAGCAGCTTGGCTGGAACAGATACGCAGTATTTT